This T cell receptor beta chain is from a study of cytomegalovirus exposure and HLA in healthy donors. In germline, CDR1 is SQVTM, CDR2 ANQGSEA. Between the trimmed V and J ends, which lost 4 bases and 4 bases, there was a span of 11 bases. CDR3 length: 13 residues. TCRdb's table, derived via immunoSEQ multiplex PCR, lists solely in-frame clones and lacks some. The sample lists about 270,000 clones, around 86% occurring once. The V and J genes are TRBV29-1 and TRBJ1-5; possibly TRBD1 for D (6 bases). This TCR was recovered from a young woman in good health and CMV-seronegative. The specimen was PBMCs. The DNA for the CDR3 is TGCAGCGTTGCTACAGGGATTAATCAGCCCCAGCATTTT. The encoded protein is CSVATGINQPQHF. Together with reference TRBV29-1 and TRBJ1-5, the CDR3 gives the full variable domain: SAVISQKPSRDICQRGTSLTIQCQVDSQVTMMFWYRQQPGQSLTLIATANQGSEATYESGFVIDKFPISRPNLTFSTLTVSNMSPEDSSIYLCSVATGINQPQHFGDGTRLSIL.